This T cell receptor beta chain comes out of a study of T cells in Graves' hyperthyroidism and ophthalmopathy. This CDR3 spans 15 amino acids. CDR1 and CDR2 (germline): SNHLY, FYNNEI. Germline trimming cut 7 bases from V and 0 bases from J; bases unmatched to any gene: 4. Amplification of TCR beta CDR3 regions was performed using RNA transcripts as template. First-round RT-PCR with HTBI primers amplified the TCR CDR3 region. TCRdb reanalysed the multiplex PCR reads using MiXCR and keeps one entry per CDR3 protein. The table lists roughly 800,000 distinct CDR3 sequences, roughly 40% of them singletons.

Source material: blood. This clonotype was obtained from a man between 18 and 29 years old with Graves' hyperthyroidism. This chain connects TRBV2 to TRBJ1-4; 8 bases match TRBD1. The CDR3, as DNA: TGTGCCAGCACCCAGGGGGCTGCAACTAATGAAAAACTGTTTTTT. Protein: CASTQGAATNEKLFF. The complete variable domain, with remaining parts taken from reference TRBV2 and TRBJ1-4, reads EPEVTQTPSHQVTQMGQEVILRCVPISNHLYFYWYRQILGQKVEFLVSFYNNEISEKSEIFDDQFSVERPDGSNFTLKIRSTKLEDSAMYFCASTQGAATNEKLFFGSGTQLSVL.